This T cell receptor beta chain originates from a study of human T cells and chemical hapten exposure. This CDR3 has 16 amino acids. Germline V CDR1 and CDR2: SGHRS, YFSETQ. MiXCR was run by TCRdb on the RACE reads, yielding one entry per CDR3 protein. Of tens of thousands of distinct CDR3 sequences listed, approximately 35% are singletons. Time point noted: patch test 1, 2 weeks after DPC sensitization. Sample treatment: therapeutic diphenylcyclopropenone sensitization with weekly scalp DPC. Regarding this clonotype: At one boundary the junction diverges from the germline segment, which might be a read error.

V gene TRBV5-1 combines with J gene TRBJ1-1; D is undetermined. Specimen: whole blood, collected in connection with sensitization to the hapten diphenylcyclopropenone (DPC). This receptor was identified in a man aged 35 to 55 with alopecia areata. Some clones in this sample may be carry-over from other donors' samples. The CDR3 is CASSLSVAGRNTETFF. CDR3 nucleotide sequence: TGCGCCAGCAGCTTGAGTGTAGCGGGGAGGAACACTGAAACTTTCTTT.